Detailed here is one TCR beta chain. Its target is unknown. The sample is drawn from a study of somatic mutations in cytotoxic T cells in rheumatoid arthritis. As for the study in general: Patient blood (about 30 ml EDTA) was collected right after diagnosis, preceding any treatment.

Data came from immunoSEQ multiplex PCR; TCRdb stores just in-frame clones and leaves some out. The data contain some 14,000 clones, 55% to 85% of them seen just once; the ten biggest clones take up roughly 10%. Study results and caveats: Neither rheumatoid arthritis patients nor age-matched healthy controls had significantly different CD8+ T-cell clonality from the other group. Rheumatoid arthritis patients showed slight TRBV07 underrepresentation, and this was not adjusted for multiple comparisons.

Isolation of CD4+ and CD8+ cells used positive magnetic bead selection, with purity checked by flow cytometry. CDR3 length equals 14 residues. The germline CDR1 and CDR2 sequences are SGHRS and YFSETQ. Trimming stripped 2 bases from V and 1 base from J, with 10 bases between. This sequence was found in an adult with rheumatoid arthritis. The V call is TRBV5-1, the J call TRBJ2-7; the D call may be TRBD1 or TRBD2 (6 bases each). The sample consisted of CD8+ T cells sorted from blood. CDR3 sequence reads: CASSFGGGSYEQYF. DNA for the CDR3: TGCGCCAGCAGCTTCGGAGGGGGTTCCTACGAGCAGTACTTC.